The clone carrying this T cell receptor (beta chain) was seen a few times. Its antigen is currently unknown. Germline CDR1 SEHNR, CDR2 FQNEAQ (reference sequence). CDR3 length: 16 residues. Trimming took 3 bases from V and 2 from J, leaving 15 bases between them. These data are taken from a study of T-cell memory formation after mild COVID-19. Overall study context: The study found TCR clusters largely donor specific.

Constant-segment primers served in 5'RACE that generated TCR alpha and TCR beta cDNA libraries bearing sample barcodes and UMIs. MiXCR, applied by TCRdb to the 5' RACE reads, yields one record per CDR3 protein. The sample records some 300,000 distinct CDR3 sequences, roughly 19% being singletons. Study observations and caveats: CD8+ contracting clones occupied EMRA, while CD4+ ones occupied mainly CM and EM. Among clones peaking at day 37 in the second wave, SARS-CoV-2 specificity remained unconfirmed.

Sequencing input: PBMCs or a T cell subset sorted from them (not recorded which). This TCR derives from a man aged 18-30 years who had mild COVID-19 (a few samples of this study predate the infection). Cell type and time point are not known. This chain joins TRBV7-9 and TRBJ2-3, with D perhaps matching TRBD2 (6 bases). The CDR3 DNA reads TGTGCCAGCAGCTTTCGCCCCGGGAGTATCACAGATACGCAGTATTTT. Translating it yields CASSFRPGSITDTQYF.